The 20 T cell receptor beta chains given below trace back to one sample, sequenced in a study of shared clonotypes between healthy human individuals. Profiled with immunoSEQ multiplex PCR; TCRdb holds only in-frame clones, not every one. The sample comprises 2 million to 2.5 million clones, around 92% of which are singletons, and 0.3% to 0.4% rests with the top ten. Sequencing was carried out using naive CD4+ T cells from PBMCs. Subset denoted: CD45RA+ positively selected. The receptors come from a man aged 18-30 years in good health. Some clones in this sample may be carry-over from other donors' samples.

J is TRBJ2-3 and V is TRBV30; perhaps TRBD2 as D (6 bases). Germline V gives CDR1 GTSNPN, CDR2 SVGIG (reference sequence). CDR3 length: 15 amino acids. V was cut by 2 bases and J by 0 bases, with 12 bases left in between. Written as DNA, the CDR3 is TGTGCCTGGAGTCGGGGGAGGATTAGCACAGATACGCAGTATTTT. Its translation is CAWSRGRISTDTQYF.

Worth noting for this clone: The same CDR3 also results from other DNA sequences found in this sample. The V gene is TRBV30, the J gene TRBJ2-1; unclear D gene. This CDR3 spans 11 amino acids. V was shortened by 5 bases and J by 4 bases, with 6 bases between the two germline ends. The germline gives CDR1 GTSNPN, CDR2 SVGIG (reference sequence). CDR3 sequence: CAWANYNEQFF. CDR3 nucleotides: TGTGCCTGGGCGAATTACAATGAGCAGTTCTTC.

The chain combines TRBV28 with TRBJ2-4; D is uncertain. The ends were cut back, 8 bases at V and 12 bases at J, with 14 bases in the middle. The CDR3 is made up of 11 amino acids. CDR1 and CDR2 (germline): MDHEN, SYDVKM. The CDR3 bases are TGTGCCAGCCGAACGGACGGGCCTCAGTACTTC. Translating it yields CASRTDGPQYF.

The chain has TRBV18 and TRBJ2-2; perhaps TRBD2 as D (5 bases). CDR1 and CDR2 (germline): KGHSH, LQKENI. The V end was cut by 3 bases, the J end by 0 bases, with 11 bases between. This CDR3 contains 16 residues. The CDR3 here is CASSPRLPPNTGELFF. The CDR3 DNA follows: TGTGCCAGCTCACCCAGACTACCTCCGAACACCGGGGAGCTGTTTTTT.

This clone showed up just once. The rearrangement uses TRBV5-1 and TRBJ1-2, with 8 bases that match TRBD1. This CDR3 comprises 14 residues. V shed 0 bases, J shed 4 bases, and the junction held 2 bases outside the gene matches. The V gene's germline CDR1 is SGHRS and CDR2 YFSETQ. The CDR3 here is CASSLVGQVYGYTF. The CDR3 DNA reads TGCGCCAGCAGCTTGGTGGGACAGGTCTATGGCTACACCTTC.

The chain's CDR3 is CASSLQGPNEKLFF. CDR3 DNA: TGTGCCAGCAGCCTACAGGGTCCTAATGAAAAACTGTTTTTT. This sequence joins TRBV5-4 and TRBJ1-4; the D gene is possibly TRBD1 (6 bases). This CDR3 has 14 residues. Between the trimmed V and J ends, which lost 4 bases and 3 bases, there was a span of 10 bases. Germline CDR1 SGHNT, CDR2 YYREEE (reference sequence).

Points on this clone: Other DNA variants within this sample encode the same CDR3. V usage is TRBV7-3 and J usage is TRBJ1-1; D possibly corresponds to TRBD1 (5 bases). Germline V gives CDR1 SGHTA, CDR2 FQGTGA. V lost 4 bases and J lost 2, with 11 bases in between. The CDR3 length is 14 residues. CDR3 sequence (DNA): TGTGCCAGCAGCTCCACCGGGGCTAACACTGAAGCTTTCTTT. Protein product: CASSSTGANTEAFF.

DNA for the CDR3: TGTGCCAGCAGGGCTAGCGGGAGAGAGACCCAGTACTTC. Translating gives CASRASGRETQYF. This sequence joins TRBV6-1 and TRBJ2-5; 10 nucleotides match TRBD2. The V gene end was trimmed by 6 bases and the J gene end by 4 bases; junction bases not matched to a gene: 2. CDR3 size: 13 residues. Germline V gene sequence: CDR1 MNHNS, CDR2 SASEGT.

The chain uses TRBV6-5 and TRBJ1-2; 9 nucleotides align to TRBD1. The ends lost 4 bases at V and 8 bases at J; junction bases unmatched: 14. Germline V gene data show CDR1 as MNHEY and CDR2 as SVGAGI. The CDR3 contains 16 residues. The CDR3 is CASSLATTGGYTGYTF. The CDR3 DNA reads as TGTGCCAGCAGTTTGGCCACTACAGGGGGCTATACGGGCTACACCTTC.

Regarding this clone: At the DNA level, this CDR3 is encoded by other sequences in the same sample as well. This rearrangement joins TRBV30 to TRBJ1-1, with unresolved D. Germline V gives CDR1 GTSNPN, CDR2 SVGIG (reference sequence). CDR3 length: 13 residues. Deletions cut 2 bases from V and 0 bases from J, with 7 bases between. CDR3 sequence: CAWSSDLNTEAFF. DNA for the CDR3: TGTGCCTGGAGTTCGGACCTGAACACTGAAGCTTTCTTT.

V gene TRBV7-2 combines with J gene TRBJ2-7, with TRBD1 matching over 9 bases. CDR1 is SGHTA and CDR2 is FQGNSA in the germline V gene. Trimming took 5 bases from V and 6 from J; bases not matched to a gene: 8. This CDR3 is 14 amino acids long. CDR3 nucleotides: TGTGCCAGCAGCCGGAGGACAGGGGTTGGCGAGCAGTACTTC. Protein sequence: CASSRRTGVGEQYF.

V is TRBV5-1 and J is TRBJ2-3; maybe TRBD2 (6 bases). The CDR3 is 16 amino acids. Trimming took off 0 bases at V and 1 base at J, with 12 bases between the two ends. CDR1 and CDR2 from the germline V gene are SGHRS and YFSETQ. As DNA, the CDR3 is TGCGCCAGCAGCTTGGGGCCGCGGGGAGGCACAGATACGCAGTATTTT. It yields the protein CASSLGPRGGTDTQYF.

Comment on this clone: Other nucleotide sequences from this sample produce the same CDR3. The chain links TRBV7-2 to TRBJ1-2; TRBD1 might be the D (5 bases). Trimming cost V 2 bases and J 3 bases, with 7 bases left between them. The V gene's germline CDR1 is SGHTA and CDR2 FQGNSA. This CDR3 comprises 13 residues. The CDR3 spells CASSLRRDYGYTF. In DNA, the CDR3 is TGTGCCAGCAGCTTACGCAGGGACTATGGCTACACCTTC.

A few counts support this clone. The V and J genes are TRBV27 and TRBJ1-5; no clear D. The CDR3 consists of 15 residues. Germline-derived CDR1 and CDR2 are MNHEY and SMNVEV (reference sequence). The V end lost 5 bases, the J end lost 2 bases, and 13 bases lay between the germline ends. The DNA for the CDR3 is TGTGCCAGCAGTCCGACGGGAGGCGGCAATCAGCCCCAGCATTTT. It encodes CASSPTGGGNQPQHF.

The V call is TRBV7-9, the J call TRBJ1-2, with 10 positions matching TRBD1. Trimming at V came to 3 bases and at J to 4 bases, leaving 8 bases not matched to a gene. CDR3 length: 16 residues. Germline lookup yields CDR1 SEHNR and CDR2 FQNEAQ (reference sequence). Written as DNA, the CDR3 is TGTGCCAGCAGCTTTAAGACAGGGGGCTTTAGCTATGGCTACACCTTC. As protein: CASSFKTGGFSYGYTF. The whole variable domain, remainder taken from reference TRBV7-9 and TRBJ1-2, is DTGVSQNPRHKITKRGQNVTFRCDPISEHNRLYWYRQTLGQGPEFLTYFQNEAQLEKSRLLSDRFSAERPKGSFSTLEIQRTEQGDSAMYLCASSFKTGGFSYGYTFGSGTRLTVV.

The V gene is TRBV15, the J gene TRBJ2-7; the D is unclear. The V gene's germline CDR1 is LNHNV and CDR2 YYDKDF (reference sequence). The CDR3 is 14 residues long. Trimming took 0 bases from V and 1 from J, leaving 7 bases between them. CDR3 amino acids: CATSREQLSYEQYF. The CDR3 DNA is TGTGCCACCAGCAGAGAACAACTATCCTACGAGCAGTACTTC.

The chain combines TRBV14 with TRBJ2-2, with D perhaps matching TRBD1 or TRBD2 (5 bases each). The CDR3 is made up of 16 amino acids. Germline V gene lookup returns CDR1 SGHDN and CDR2 FVKESK. V shed 2 bases and J shed 3 bases, with 13 bases lying between them. CDR3 region: CASSQWGRVDTGELFF. CDR3 nucleotides: TGTGCCAGCAGCCAATGGGGGAGAGTGGACACCGGGGAGCTGTTTTTT.

The chain links TRBV7-6 to TRBJ1-1; D is ambiguous. Looked up from germline, CDR1 is SGHVS and CDR2 is FNYEAQ. The V gene lost 5 bases and the J gene lost 3 bases, with 10 bases spanning the gap. This CDR3 spans 13 amino acids. CDR3 region: CASSLRTDTEAFF. CDR3 bases: TGTGCCAGCAGCCTTCGGACTGACACTGAAGCTTTCTTT.

This clone is a singleton in its sample. V gene TRBV7-9 combines with J gene TRBJ1-2; D ambiguous. Germline CDR1 is SEHNR and CDR2 is FQNEAQ (reference sequence). This CDR3 has 13 amino acids. V was cut by 1 base and J by 8 bases, with 11 bases left in between. The CDR3, as DNA: TGTGCCAGCAGCTTAGGGATGGGTGGAGGCTACACCTTC. As protein: CASSLGMGGGYTF.

Notes on this clone: Other nucleotide sequences from this sample produce the same CDR3. The rearrangement links TRBV15 to TRBJ2-1, with D hard to call. Trimming pared 1 base from V and 3 bases from J, leaving 7 bases between. The V gene's germline CDR1 is LNHNV and CDR2 YYDKDF (reference sequence). CDR3 size: 14 residues. CDR3 nucleotides: TGTGCCACCAGCAGAGTCGGCAGCTACAATGAGCAGTTCTTC. Protein sequence: CATSRVGSYNEQFF.